This T cell receptor (beta chain) was observed in a study of blood T cell repertoires in COVID-19. Study background: The United States, Italy and Spain supplied acute and convalescent COVID-19 samples. PBMCs, B-cell-depleted T cells, or T cells were the source of the cDNA or gDNA that made up the material.

CDR3 length equals 14 residues. The J segment lost 4 bases and the V segment lost 2 bases, leaving 2 bases of the junction unmatched. Germline V CDR1 and CDR2: SGHTA, FQGTGA. In the source study's methods: It was from reference gene primer amplification that nucleated cell counts were estimated. Clones were read by immunoSEQ multiplex PCR, and TCRdb kept only the in-frame ones, dropping some. The V and J calls and clone size are taken from that table; D and trimming were inferred from the DNA. The table lists about 110,000 clones, roughly 88% of them singletons. Sample: peripheral blood. The source of this sequence is a woman aged 50 to 65 with active or convalescent COVID-19. The rearrangement uses TRBV7-3 and TRBJ1-3, with 7 nucleotides matching TRBD1. The CDR3 reads CASSLSGQGNTIYF. As DNA, the CDR3 is TGTGCCAGCAGCTTATCGGGACAGGGAAACACCATATATTTT.